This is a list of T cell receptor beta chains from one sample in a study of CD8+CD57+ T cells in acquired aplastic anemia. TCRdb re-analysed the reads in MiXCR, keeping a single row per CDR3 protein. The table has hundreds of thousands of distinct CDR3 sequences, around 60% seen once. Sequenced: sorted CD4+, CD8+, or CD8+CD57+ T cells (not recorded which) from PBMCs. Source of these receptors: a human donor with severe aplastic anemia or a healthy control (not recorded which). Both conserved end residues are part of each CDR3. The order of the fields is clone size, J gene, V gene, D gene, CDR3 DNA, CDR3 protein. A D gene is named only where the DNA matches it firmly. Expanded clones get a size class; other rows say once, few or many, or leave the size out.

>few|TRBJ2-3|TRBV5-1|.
TGCGCCAGCATGGACGGGAGTGGGTCAGATACGCAGTATTTT
CASMDGSGSDTQYF
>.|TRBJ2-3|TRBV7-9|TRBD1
TGTGCCAGCAGCCAGCTGACAGGGGGGGATAGCACAGATACGCAGTATTTT
CASSQLTGGDSTDTQYF
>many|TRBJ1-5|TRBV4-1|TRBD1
TGCGCCAGCAGCCAAGTGGACAGGGTCCATCAGCCCCAGCATTTT
CASSQVDRVHQPQHF
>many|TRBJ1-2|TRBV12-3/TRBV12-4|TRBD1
TGTGCCACTAGACAGGGGCCGGACTATGGCTACACCTTC
CATRQGPDYGYTF
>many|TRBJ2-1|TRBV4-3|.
TGCGCCAGCAGCCAAGACCACGGGGGGCGAGAGCAGTTCTTC
CASSQDHGGREQFF
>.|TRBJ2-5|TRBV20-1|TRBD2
TGCAGTGCTAGTCGGGGGACTAGCGGGGTTTTGACCCAGTACTTC
CSASRGTSGVLTQYF
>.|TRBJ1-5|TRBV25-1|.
TGTGCCAGCAGTGCCGACGGACCCACTCACACAGATACGCAGCATTTT
CASSADGPTHTDTQHF
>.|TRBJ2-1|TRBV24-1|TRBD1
TGTGCCACCAGTGAACAGACAGGGTACAGCAATGAGCAGTTCTTC
CATSEQTGYSNEQFF
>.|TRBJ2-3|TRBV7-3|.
TGTGCCAGCAGCTCCTCGGGAACAGATACGCAGTATTTT
CASSSSGTDTQYF
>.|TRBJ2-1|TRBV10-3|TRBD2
TGTGCCATCAGTGAGATACTAGCGGACTACAATGAGCAGTTCTTC
CAISEILADYNEQFF
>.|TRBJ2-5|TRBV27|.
TGTGCCAGCAGTTCAGGGTTCCAAGAGACCCAGTACTTC
CASSSGFQETQYF
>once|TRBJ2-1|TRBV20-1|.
TGCAGTGCAGGAGGTTCCCTCTACAATGAGCAGTTCTTC
CSAGGSLYNEQFF
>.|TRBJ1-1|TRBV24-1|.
TGTGCCACCAGTGATGAACTGGGGATGAAAGCTTTCTTT
CATSDELGMKAFF
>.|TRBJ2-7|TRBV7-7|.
TGTGCTAGCAGCTTAGTGTGGGGGAACGAGCAGTACTTC
CASSLVWGNEQYF
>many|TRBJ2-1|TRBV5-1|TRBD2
TGCGCCAGCGGGCCAGTACGACTAGCGGACAATGAGCAGTTCTTC
CASGPVRLADNEQFF
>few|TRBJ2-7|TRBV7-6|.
TGTGCCAGCAGCCCCCTCCAAGGGGAAAACGAGCAGTACTTC
CASSPLQGENEQYF
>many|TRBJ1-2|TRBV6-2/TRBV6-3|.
TGTGCCAGCAGTTACAACCTGTTAAACTATGGCTACACCTTC
CASSYNLLNYGYTF
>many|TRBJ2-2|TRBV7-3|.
TGTGCCAGCAGTACGACAGGGAACACCGGGGAGCTGTTTTTT
CASSTTGNTGELFF
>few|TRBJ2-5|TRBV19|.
TGTGCCAGTAGTCCCCGGGGCTTCCAAGAGACCCAGTACTTC
CASSPRGFQETQYF
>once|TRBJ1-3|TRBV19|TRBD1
TGTGCAAGTAGTATAGGCGACAGGGTGCAAGGAAACACCATATATTTT
CASSIGDRVQGNTIYF
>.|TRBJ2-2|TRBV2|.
TGTGCCAGCAGTGACGAGGGGGGGTTCGGGGAGCTGTTTTTT
CASSDEGGFGELFF
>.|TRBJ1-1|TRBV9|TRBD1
TGTGCCAGCAGCGTGGCACAGGGGAGGGACACTGAAGCTTTCTTT
CASSVAQGRDTEAFF
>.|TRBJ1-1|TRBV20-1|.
TGCAGTGCTAGAGCCCCGGCGATGAACACTGAAGCTTTCTTT
CSARAPAMNTEAFF
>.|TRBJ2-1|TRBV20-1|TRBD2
TGCAGTGCCCCCGTAGCGGGACCATGGGGGGAGCAGTTCTTC
CSAPVAGPWGEQFF
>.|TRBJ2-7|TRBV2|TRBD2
TGTGCCAGCAGTGAGGGGGCCTCTAGCGGGGCGAGCTCCTACGAGCAGTACTTC
CASSEGASSGASSYEQYF
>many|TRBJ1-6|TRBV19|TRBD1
TGTGCCAGTAGTATTACAGGGGGCCATAATTCACCCCTCCACTTT
CASSITGGHNSPLHF